The rows below give T cell receptor beta chains drawn from one sample of a study of metastatic and nonmetastatic thyroid tumors. TCRdb re-clonotyped the PCR reads through MiXCR. The sample lists around 18,000 clones, 34% occurring once. The sample taken for sequencing was tumor tissue. The receptors were gathered from a female donor with papillary thyroid cancer or a benign thyroid nodule (not recorded which). Some clones in this sample may be carry-over from other donors' samples. Each CDR3 is given with its conserved first and last residue. A D gene is named only where the DNA matches it firmly. The size of a clone is reported for some rows only, either as once, few or many, or as a class for expanded clones.

>TRBJ2-3|few|TRBD2|TRBV6-5
TGTGCCAGCAGTTACCTCGGGACTAGCGGGAAAGGTGCAGATACGCAGTATTTT
CASSYLGTSGKGADTQYF
>TRBJ2-2|few|TRBD1|TRBV2
TGTGCCAGCAGACAGGGGTACACCGGGGAGCTGTTTTTT
CASRQGYTGELFF
>TRBJ2-7|few|-|TRBV28
TGTGCCAGCAGTTTAGCCGACAGAAGCTCCTACGAGCAGTACTTC
CASSLADRSSYEQYF
>TRBJ2-5|many|TRBD2|TRBV2
TGTGCCAGCAGTAGCCAACTAGCGGGAGGGGAGACCCAGTACTTC
CASSSQLAGGETQYF
>TRBJ1-6|few|-|TRBV19
TGTGCCAGTATGGGGACGTATAATTCACCCCTCCACTTT
CASMGTYNSPLHF
>TRBJ2-7|medium-sized|TRBD1|TRBV5-6
TGTGCCAGCAGCTTGGAAGGACAGGGCTCCCACGAGCAGTACTTC
CASSLEGQGSHEQYF
>TRBJ1-2|many|-|TRBV7-8
TGTGCCAGCAGCTTAGTTGGGGATCGCGGCTACACCTTC
CASSLVGDRGYTF
>TRBJ2-3|-|-|TRBV5-1
TGCGCCAGCAGCGCGGTCCCTTCAGATACGCAGTATTTT
CASSAVPSDTQYF
>TRBJ1-2|medium-sized|-|TRBV6-1
TGTGCCAGCAGTGAGGGATTCGGCTATGGCTACACCTTC
CASSEGFGYGYTF
>TRBJ1-4|few|-|TRBV7-9
TGTGCCAGCAGCTTAGGTCAATCTTTCGGAAAACTGTTTTTT
CASSLGQSFGKLFF
>TRBJ2-7|medium-sized|-|TRBV15
TGTGCCACCAGCCCTCGGGGGAGCTCCTACGAGCAGTACTTC
CATSPRGSSYEQYF
>TRBJ2-1|medium-sized|TRBD2|TRBV4-3
TGCGCCAGCAGCCAACTAGCGGGACCTCGAGGTAATGAGCAGTTCTTC
CASSQLAGPRGNEQFF
>TRBJ2-5|-|TRBD2|TRBV28
TGTGCCAGCAGTTCCCCTAGCGGGACTCAGTACTTC
CASSSPSGTQYF
>TRBJ1-1|-|TRBD1|TRBV28
TGTGCTAGGACCGCACCAGGGGGCAAGGCGGACACTGAAGCTTTCTTT
CARTAPGGKADTEAFF
>TRBJ2-4|many|-|TRBV5-6
TGTGCCAGCAGCGCGGGACAGATAAAAAACATTCAGTACTTC
CASSAGQIKNIQYF
>TRBJ1-1|few|-|TRBV28
TGTGCCAGCAGTTTGGCGAGGGGTGAAGCTTTCTTT
CASSLARGEAFF
>TRBJ1-5|few|-|TRBV6-1
TGTGCCAGCAATCCAGGGGTAAATCAGCCCCAGCATTTT
CASNPGVNQPQHF
>TRBJ1-2|-|-|TRBV20-1
TGCAGTGCTAGAGGCAGGGACTATGGCTACACCTTC
CSARGRDYGYTF
>TRBJ2-3|few|TRBD2|TRBV6-1
TGTGCCAGCAGAAGAGGAGCGGGGTTAGGGGATACGCAGTATTTT
CASRRGAGLGDTQYF
>TRBJ2-3|many|-|TRBV20-1
TGCAGTGCTGTGGGGGGAGTGGGCACAGATACGCAGTATTTT
CSAVGGVGTDTQYF
>TRBJ1-2|-|-|TRBV3-1
TGTGCCAGCAGCCAAGATACAGGACTACTTCGGGGCTACACCTTC
CASSQDTGLLRGYTF
>TRBJ1-6|few|-|TRBV6-2/TRBV6-3
TGTGCCAGCCAACACACCACGCGAGGGGATAATTCACCCCTCCACTTT
CASQHTTRGDNSPLHF
>TRBJ1-2|-|-|TRBV27
TGTGCCAGCAGTTTATTCCGGGGGCACACCTTC
CASSLFRGHTF
>TRBJ2-3|medium-sized|-|TRBV20-1
TGCAGTGCTACGGACGGCAGCACAGATACGCAGTATTTT
CSATDGSTDTQYF
>TRBJ1-2|-|-|TRBV30
TGTGCCTGGTTTCACAACTCGTTTAATTATGGCTACACCTTC
CAWFHNSFNYGYTF
>TRBJ1-3|medium-sized|TRBD1|TRBV12-5
TGTGCTAGTGGATCGACAGGGGGTGGAAACACCATATATTTT
CASGSTGGGNTIYF
>TRBJ1-6|medium-sized|TRBD1|TRBV7-9
TGTGCCAGCAGAGACGAGGGGGCAAATTCACCCCTCCACTTT
CASRDEGANSPLHF
>TRBJ2-1|-|TRBD1|TRBV20-1
TGCAGTGCTAGGACAGGGAACAATGAGCAGTTCTTC
CSARTGNNEQFF
>TRBJ1-2|-|-|TRBV4-1
TGCGCCAGCAGCCAAGATCCGGGGGTCGGGTATGGCTACACCTTC
CASSQDPGVGYGYTF
>TRBJ2-7|-|TRBD1|TRBV6-1
TGTGCCAGCAGCACCACAGGGGCCAGCAAATACGAGCAGTACTTC
CASSTTGASKYEQYF
>TRBJ2-2|-|TRBD2|TRBV5-1
TGCGCCAGCCACCCAGGCGGGGGCACCGGGGAGCTGTTTTTT
CASHPGGGTGELFF
>TRBJ2-2|few|TRBD2|TRBV28
TGTGCCAGCAGAGGGACTAGCATAGCCGGGGAGCTGTTTTTT
CASRGTSIAGELFF
>TRBJ2-2|-|TRBD2|TRBV3-1
TGTGCCAGCAGCCAACTAGCGGGTAGCACCGGGGAGCTGTTTTTT
CASSQLAGSTGELFF
>TRBJ2-2|-|-|TRBV19
TGTGCCAGTAGTATAGACAGGATTACCGGGGAGCTGTTTTTT
CASSIDRITGELFF
>TRBJ1-2|-|TRBD1|TRBV7-9
TGTGCCAGCAGCTTAGGGACAGGGTTTGGCTACACCTTC
CASSLGTGFGYTF
>TRBJ2-7|-|-|TRBV6-2/TRBV6-3
TGTGCCAGCAGTAGGGGCGGAACCTACGAGCAGTACTTC
CASSRGGTYEQYF
>TRBJ2-3|-|-|TRBV20-1
TGCAGCGCGGGGACTGGCACAGATACGCAGTATTTT
CSAGTGTDTQYF
>TRBJ2-1|few|TRBD1|TRBV6-1
TGTGCCAGCACGATAACAGGGGTACATGAGCAGTTCTTC
CASTITGVHEQFF
>TRBJ1-1|medium-sized|-|TRBV11-2
TGTGCCAGCAGCTTAGTTGGCAGGGCAAGGGGCACTGAAGCTTTCTTT
CASSLVGRARGTEAFF
>TRBJ2-1|-|TRBD2|TRBV11-1
TGTGCTAGCAGCCTGGGACTAGCGGGAGTAAGTGAGCAGTTCTTC
CASSLGLAGVSEQFF